This T cell receptor beta chain was observed in a study of T cell responses to AZD1222 COVID-19 vaccine. Turning to the study itself: Second-dose recipients at about 4 or about 12 weeks were treated as one pooled group.

A note on this clone: Its antigen is still unknown.

Libraries were prepared by immunoSEQ multiplex PCR; TCRdb keeps only in-frame clonotypes and omits some of them. Among around 88,000 clones listed, roughly 87% were seen once. The CDR3 sequence is 17 residues long. Deletions cut 6 bases from V and 1 base from J, with 18 bases between. Germline V gives CDR1 MNHEY, CDR2 SVGEGT. Study-wide results and caveats: The donor cohort was predominantly white British with a female majority, and clonal diversity may have been underestimated. Repertoires were collected only later (after the peak T cell response had occurred).

The sequence derives from an adult in good health. This specimen consisted of peripheral blood, obtained on day 0 of AZD1222 vaccination. The rearrangement links TRBV6-2 or TRBV6-3 to TRBJ2-2; perhaps TRBD1 as D (5 bases). CDR3 sequence (DNA): TGTGCCAGCAGCTCGCCCTTGGGGCGGTTGAACACCGGGGAGCTGTTTTTT. This codes for CASSSPLGRLNTGELFF.